This T cell receptor beta chain was identified in a study of blood T cell repertoires in COVID-19. The CDR3 is 16 residues long. Germline CDR1 and CDR2: LGHNA and YSLEER. The V end lost 4 bases, the J end lost 7 bases, and 19 bases lay between the germline ends. Authors' processing steps: The authors estimated nucleated cell counts from reference gene primer amplification. Data came from immunoSEQ multiplex PCR; TCRdb stores just in-frame clones and leaves some out. Clonal size and the V and J genes are those of that table, whereas D and trimming came from the DNA. The profile covers around 620,000 clones, with 90% appearing a single time and 0.2% to 0.3% taken by the ten largest. This clone has a handful of counts.

Material for sequencing was peripheral blood. The V and J genes are TRBV4-3 and TRBJ2-2; the D gene is possibly TRBD1 (5 bases). This clonotype originated in a young woman with acute or convalescent COVID-19. The CDR3 nucleotides are TGCGCCAGCAGCCCCGAGACAGATATTGGAAGCGGGGAGCTGTTTTTT. Protein sequence: CASSPETDIGSGELFF.